This T cell receptor (beta chain) was profiled in a study of T cells after posttransplantation cyclophosphamide. On this clone: As yet, its antigen is unknown.

Busulfan-fludarabine conditioning, marrow transplant, and cyclophosphamide on days +3 and +4 were administered. General observations from the study: TRB overlap between skin or GI tissue T cells and blood was limited. After PTCy, TRB diversity resembled that of CNI/methotrexate controls. Later post-transplant blood repertoires were often dominated by donor CD8+ memory clones.

The germline V gene has CDR1 WSHSY and CDR2 SAAADI. The CDR3 is made up of 12 amino acids. Trimming at V came to 6 bases and at J to 3 bases, leaving 1 base not matched to a gene. The assay was immunoSEQ multiplex PCR, and TCRdb's table has in-frame clones only and misses some. Counted here are some 8,500 clones, approximately 81% occurring once; the ten biggest clones make up more than 20%. The genes are TRBV10-2 and TRBJ1-1, with TRBD1 identical over 7 bases. The sequences come from PBMCs, collected after allogeneic stem cell transplant with posttransplant cyclophosphamide. This clonotype was sampled from a female patient in her thirties or forties who received an allogeneic stem cell transplant from an unrelated donor, was CMV-positive, and had no GVHD. Some T cells may be transferred from the graft donor. CDR3 residues: CASRTGYTEAFF. As DNA, the CDR3 is TGCGCCAGCAGGACAGGGTACACTGAAGCTTTCTTT.